A selection of T cell receptor beta chains follows, all from one sample in a study of blood T cell repertoires in COVID-19. Method: immunoSEQ multiplex PCR; TCRdb's copy keeps in-frame clones and lacks some. This sample has roughly 75,000 clones, with almost 85% found just once. Material: peripheral blood. Source of these receptors: a man in his fifties or sixties with COVID-19, enrolled during active disease. CDR3s leave out the opening cysteine and the closing phenylalanine or tryptophan.

TRBV28	13	TRBJ2-7	ASSGRVAGVYEQY
TRBV12-3/TRBV12-4	9	TRBJ1-1	ASTLAGKAF
TRBV19	12	TRBJ2-5	ASSRQGVWETQY
TRBV10-3	12	TRBJ2-3	AISVSGSADTQY
TRBV28	12	TRBJ1-5	ASSLRTGDQPQH
TRBV2	12	TRBJ1-2	ASSDDRGVAGYT
TRBV7-2	13	TRBJ1-5	ASRKTGAGNQPQH
TRBV15	16	TRBJ1-1	ATSSAPGQGGRHTEAF
TRBV28	13	TRBJ1-4	ASSSPGTGAEKLF
TRBV9	13	TRBJ2-6	ASSVGGAGANVLT
TRBV5-1	15	TRBJ2-7	ASSLVGLASLSYEQY
TRBV10-3	9	TRBJ2-3	AISAGDTQY
TRBV10-3	13	TRBJ1-5	AREGSREWIRPQH
TRBV6-2/TRBV6-3	13	TRBJ1-5	ASSSRKEMNQPQH
TRBV7-9	12	TRBJ1-1	ASSQGQGITEAF
TRBV28	12	TRBJ1-4	ASSLAGANEKLF
TRBV5-1	14	TRBJ2-3	ASSTRTSGRADTQY
TRBV28	10	TRBJ1-3	ASNSKGNTIY
TRBV28	13	TRBJ1-4	ASRASTGGIEKLF
TRBV10-3	10	TRBJ2-1	AISEKREREF
TRBV6-6	11	TRBJ1-4	ASSNGGLEKLF
TRBV7-3	11	TRBJ1-5	AAGAGRHQPQH
TRBV5-1	14	TRBJ2-1	ASSLPRDIPYNEQF
TRBV6-5	13	TRBJ2-3	ASILASGVSDTQY
TRBV28	12	TRBJ1-5	ASSHQGEYQPQH
TRBV28	11	TRBJ1-1	ASSPSDRGLAF
TRBV6-5	13	TRBJ2-1	ASSWTGVGYNEQF
TRBV9	12	TRBJ1-2	ASKETGGNYGYT
TRBV6-1	13	TRBJ1-6	ASSEAGQHNSPLH
TRBV9	14	TRBJ2-3	ASSKTGFSSTDTQY
TRBV28	11	TRBJ2-5	ASGKGVQETQY
TRBV7-3	11	TRBJ2-7	ASSPMGGGEQY